This T cell receptor beta chain was sequenced in a study of shared clonotypes between healthy human individuals. This was a deep-level run. Authors' methods: Quality scores were absent from the junction-only immunoSEQ sequences, so filtering differed. Clones were sequenced by immunoSEQ multiplex PCR, and TCRdb holds only the in-frame ones, with some missing. The V and J calls and clone size come from that table; D and trimming were worked out from the DNA. The repertoire consists of about 690,000 clones, with about nine tenths occurring once and the leading ten covering around a third. General study points: Generally, naive subsets (rather than memory subsets) showed larger estimated richness. When naive CD4 clonotypes were compared across several donors, 4% to 5.5% were shared.

The germline CDR1 and CDR2 sequences are SEHNR and FQNEAQ (reference sequence). Trimming shortened V by 0 bases and J by 2 bases, and 10 bases separated the two germline ends. This CDR3 comprises 15 residues. Concerning this clone itself: The antigen is unknown.

The sample was memory CD8+ T cells from PBMCs. Stated subset: CD45RO+ cells pooled with CCR7-negative TemRA cells. The chain joins TRBV7-9 to TRBJ1-1, with unresolved D. The receptor's source is a man younger than 35 in good health. Some clones in this sample may be carry-over from other donors' samples. This chain's CDR3 is CASSLAPRVNTEAFF. DNA of the CDR3: TGTGCCAGCAGCTTAGCGCCCAGAGTTAACACTGAAGCTTTCTTT.